The 29 T cell receptor beta chains in this list originate from one sample, sequenced in a study of blood T cell repertoires in COVID-19. Sequenced by immunoSEQ multiplex PCR; TCRdb stores in-frame clones only, minus some. The sample gives around 400,000 clones, around 87% of which show up once; over 2% is in the top ten. What was sequenced was peripheral blood. Receptors were obtained from an older woman with COVID-19, enrolled during active disease.

The sample holds one count of this clone. The J gene is TRBJ2-1, the V gene TRBV5-4, with TRBD1 identical over 7 bases. V shed 3 bases, J shed 6 bases, and the junction held 3 bases outside the gene matches. CDR3 length equals 13 residues. Germline V gene lookup returns CDR1 SGHNT and CDR2 YYREEE (reference sequence). The CDR3: CASSSTGFNEQFF. CDR3 coding DNA: TGTGCCAGCAGCTCGACAGGGTTCAATGAGCAGTTCTTC.

V gene TRBV30 combines with J gene TRBJ2-7; TRBD2 agrees at 8 bases. The germline V gene encodes CDR1 GTSNPN and CDR2 SVGIG (reference sequence). CDR3 length: 13 residues. Losses at the gene ends were 6 bases for V and 4 bases for J; bases not matched to a gene: 8. The CDR3 here is CACGASGGYEQYF. Here the CDR3 DNA reads TGTGCCTGCGGGGCCTCGGGAGGGTACGAGCAGTACTTC.

V usage is TRBV11-3 and J usage is TRBJ2-7; 9 positions agree with TRBD1. V dropped 1 base and J dropped 5; count of bases not matched to a gene: 6. This CDR3 comprises 15 residues. CDR1 and CDR2 (germline): SGHNT, YENEEA. The CDR3 loop is CASSLASGQGNEQYF. CDR3 DNA sequence: TGTGCCAGCAGCTTAGCGTCGGGACAGGGAAACGAGCAGTACTTC.

The J gene is TRBJ2-2, the V gene TRBV4-2, with 7 bases that match TRBD1. The CDR3 sequence is 17 residues long. Germline V CDR1 and CDR2: LGHNA, YNFKEQ. The ends lost 4 bases at V and 9 bases at J; junction bases unmatched: 17. The CDR3 sequence is CASSPGSMGTEHRELFF. The CDR3 DNA follows: TGTGCCAGCAGCCCAGGGTCGATGGGGACAGAACACCGGGAGCTGTTTTTT.

The gene calls are TRBV27 and TRBJ1-2; D uncertain. The length of the CDR3 is 14 residues. Deletions cut 3 bases from V and 0 bases from J, with 8 bases between. Per the germline V gene, CDR1 is MNHEY and CDR2 is SMNVEV (reference sequence). The CDR3 DNA sequence: TGTGCCAGCAGTTTCCGCAGAACTAACTATGGCTACACCTTC. It translates to CASSFRRTNYGYTF.

The genes are TRBV10-3 and TRBJ1-2; 12 nucleotides match TRBD1. Germline CDR1 ENHRY, CDR2 SYGVKD. Trimming took 10 bases from V and 2 from J; bases not matched to a gene: 11. The CDR3 runs to 16 residues. Written as DNA, the CDR3 is TGTGCCACGGAAAAAGGGACAGGGGGCTTGAACTATGGCTACACCTTC. It translates to CATEKGTGGLNYGYTF.

The CDR3 DNA follows: TGTGCCAGCAGCTTGTGGGCCTCCGGCTACACCTTC. Translated: CASSLWASGYTF. The V call is TRBV5-6, the J call TRBJ1-2; no clear D. CDR3 length: 12 amino acids. V lost 1 base and J lost 8, with 9 bases in between. Per germline, CDR1 SGHDT and CDR2 YYEEEE. The entire variable domain, with the rest obtained from reference TRBV5-6 and TRBJ1-2, is as follows: DAGVTQSPTHLIKTRGQQVTLRCSPKSGHDTVSWYQQALGQGPQFIFQYYEEEERQRGNFPDRFSGHQFPNYSSELNVNALLLGDSALYLCASSLWASGYTFGSGTRLTVV.

The gene calls are TRBV7-9 and TRBJ2-2; perhaps TRBD2 as D (5 bases). Germline-derived CDR1 and CDR2 are SEHNR and FQNEAQ (reference sequence). CDR3 length: 14 residues. Trimming took off 4 bases at V and 2 bases at J, with 8 bases between the two ends. The CDR3 loop is CASSSSGNTGELFF. The CDR3 coding sequence is TGTGCCAGCAGCTCATCGGGAAACACCGGGGAGCTGTTTTTT.

The chain links TRBV5-1 to TRBJ2-1; the D gene is possibly TRBD2 (6 bases). V lost 4 bases to trimming and J lost 6 bases, with 17 bases between them. Per the germline V gene, CDR1 is SGHRS and CDR2 is YFSETQ. There are 15 residues in the CDR3. The CDR3 sequence: CASSPPLAAPNEQFF. In DNA, the CDR3 is TGCGCCAGCAGCCCGCCCTTAGCGGCACCCAATGAGCAGTTCTTC.

The chain joins TRBV13 to TRBJ2-7; TRBD1 matches 7 bases. CDR3 length equals 13 residues. Germline loops: CDR1 PRHDT, CDR2 FYEKMQ (reference sequence). V dropped 5 bases and J dropped 7; count of bases not matched to a gene: 8. CDR3 nucleotide sequence: TGTGCCAGCAGCGAAACCGGGACAGTTGAGCAGTACTTC. Amino acids: CASSETGTVEQYF.

V is TRBV11-2 and J is TRBJ1-1; 7 bases map to TRBD1. Germline CDR1 is SGHAT and CDR2 is FQNNGV. J was trimmed by 7 bases and V by 4 bases; bases with no gene match: 6. The CDR3 length is 13 residues. CDR3 nucleotides: TGTGCCAGCAGCTCAGACAGGGCAAGTGAAGCTTTCTTT. It codes for CASSSDRASEAFF.

J is TRBJ2-3 and V is TRBV7-6; 7 bases match TRBD2. J lost 1 base, V lost 5 bases, and 3 bases had no gene match. The V gene's germline CDR1 is SGHVS and CDR2 FNYEAQ. This CDR3 comprises 14 residues. This CDR3 reads CASSKSGGTDTQYF. CDR3 bases: TGTGCCAGCAGCAAAAGCGGGGGCACAGATACGCAGTATTTT.

The rearrangement uses TRBV20-1 and TRBJ1-2; no clear D gene. CDR1 and CDR2 from the germline V gene are DFQATT and SNEGSKA (reference sequence). There are 11 residues in the CDR3. With 4 bases removed from V and 5 bases from J, the gap between germline ends came to 8 bases. The CDR3 coding sequence is TGCAGTGCTATGGTACTTTATGGCTACACCTTC. Translation: CSAMVLYGYTF.

The chain joins TRBV6-5 to TRBJ1-5, with D unclear. Germline V gene data show CDR1 as MNHEY and CDR2 as SVGAGI. This CDR3 spans 13 amino acids. V was cut by 6 bases and J by 3 bases, with 9 bases left in between. CDR3: CASSQTFNQPQHF. In DNA form, the CDR3 reads TGTGCCAGCAGCCAGACTTTCAATCAGCCCCAGCATTTT.

The J gene is TRBJ1-2, the V gene TRBV7-2, with 8 bases matching TRBD1. The CDR3 is 15 residues long. Trimming at V came to 1 base and at J to 4 bases, leaving 5 bases not matched to a gene. Germline CDR1 reads SGHTA; CDR2 reads FQGNSA. This chain's CDR3 is CASSLVQGASYGYTF. CDR3 DNA sequence: TGTGCCAGCAGCTTAGTGCAGGGGGCAAGCTATGGCTACACCTTC.

The chain has TRBV30 and TRBJ2-1, with 12 bases lining up with TRBD2. This CDR3 has 18 amino acids. CDR1 is GTSNPN and CDR2 is SVGIG in the germline V gene (reference sequence). Losses at the gene ends were 4 bases for V and 0 bases for J; bases not matched to a gene: 10. The CDR3 sequence: CAWTTGLAGLSSYNEQFF. The CDR3 nucleotides read TGTGCCTGGACCACAGGACTAGCGGGGCTTAGCTCCTACAATGAGCAGTTCTTC.

This rearrangement joins TRBV11-2 to TRBJ1-1, with 7 bases aligning to TRBD1. V lost 0 bases and J lost 4; bases outside the gene matches: 2. The CDR3 loop spans 14 amino acids. Germline V gene sequence: CDR1 SGHAT, CDR2 FQNNGV. The CDR3 DNA sequence: TGTGCCAGCAGCTTAGACTACAGGGGCACTGAAGCTTTCTTT. Translated, it gives CASSLDYRGTEAFF.

V and J are TRBV30 and TRBJ2-3, with D possibly TRBD2 on 5 matching bases. The ends were cut back, 2 bases at V and 0 bases at J, with 9 bases in the middle. The CDR3 covers 14 residues. CDR1 and CDR2 (germline): GTSNPN, SVGIG (reference sequence). CDR3 sequence reads: CAWSRWTSTDTQYF. CDR3 DNA sequence: TGTGCCTGGAGTAGGTGGACTAGCACAGATACGCAGTATTTT.

The table lists this clone with a count of one. J is TRBJ2-5 and V is TRBV25-1, with TRBD1 as a possible D gene (5 bases). V lost 6 bases, J lost 0 bases, and 17 bases lay in between. The CDR3 contains 16 residues. Germline CDR1 and CDR2: MGHDK and SYGVNS. The CDR3 region is CASSPGRGSYQETQYF. The CDR3 coding sequence is TGTGCCAGCAGCCCTGGAAGGGGTTCGTACCAAGAGACCCAGTACTTC.

The CDR3 here is CASSLDLTWGSNQPQHF. The CDR3 DNA reads TGTGCCAGCAGCTTAGATTTAACCTGGGGCAGTAATCAGCCCCAGCATTTT. The chain uses TRBV7-2 and TRBJ1-5; possibly TRBD1 for D (5 bases). V lost 1 base to trimming and J lost 4 bases, with 17 bases between them. Germline V gives CDR1 SGHTA, CDR2 FQGNSA. This CDR3 is 17 amino acids long.

This chain joins TRBV6-2 or TRBV6-3 and TRBJ1-5, with D possibly being TRBD1 (5 bases). The germline V and J ends were trimmed by 2 bases and 7 bases, with 12 bases remaining between them. Germline-derived CDR1 and CDR2 are MNHEY and SVGEGT. This CDR3 region has 14 residues. CDR3 amino acids: CASSYGRVGQPQHF. DNA of the CDR3: TGTGCCAGCAGTTACGGCAGGGTTGGGCAGCCCCAGCATTTT.

V and J are TRBV28 and TRBJ1-2, with a weak D call TRBD1 (5 bases). The germline V gene has CDR1 MDHEN and CDR2 SYDVKM. Between the trimmed V and J ends, which lost 3 bases and 8 bases, there was a span of 13 bases. The CDR3 consists of 13 residues. CDR3 coding DNA: TGTGCCAGCAGTTTGGGGGGGACCCCCGGCTACACCTTC. It codes for CASSLGGTPGYTF.

The CDR3 nucleotides are TGTGCCTGGAGGGGCGGGAGAGATTCACCCCTCCACTTT. Protein product: CAWRGGRDSPLHF. The chain uses TRBV30 and TRBJ1-6; the D is unclear. Per germline, CDR1 GTSNPN and CDR2 SVGIG (reference sequence). Deletions cut 3 bases from V and 8 bases from J, with 11 bases between. The CDR3 runs 13 residues. Full variable domain (remainder filled in from reference TRBV30 and TRBJ1-6): SQTIHQWPATLVQPVGSPLSLECTVEGTSNPNLYWYRQAAGRGLQLLFYSVGIGQISSEVPQNLSASRPQDRQFILSSKKLLLSDSGFYLCAWRGGRDSPLHFGNGTRLTVT.

The chain joins TRBV11-2 to TRBJ1-4; no clear D. Trimming cost V 1 base and J 5 bases, with 11 bases left between them. The CDR3 contains 15 residues. Per germline, CDR1 SGHAT and CDR2 FQNNGV. The CDR3 loop reads CASSLGSRFNEKLFF. The CDR3 DNA follows: TGTGCCAGCAGCTTAGGGAGTAGATTCAATGAAAAACTGTTTTTT. Filled out from reference TRBV11-2 and TRBJ1-4, the complete variable domain reads EAGVAQSPRYKIIEKRQSVAFWCNPISGHATLYWYQQILGQGPKLLIQFQNNGVVDDSQLPKDRFSAERLKGVDSTLKIQPAKLEDSAVYLCASSLGSRFNEKLFFGSGTQLSVL.

The chain has TRBV5-5 and TRBJ2-7; TRBD1 aligns across 7 bases. The V gene end was trimmed by 0 bases and the J gene end by 6 bases; junction bases not matched to a gene: 9. The CDR3 has 15 amino acids. The germline CDR1 and CDR2 sequences are SGHKS and YYEKEE (reference sequence). The CDR3 sequence is CASSLGGTALGEQYF. CDR3 DNA: TGTGCCAGCAGCTTGGGGGGGACAGCCCTCGGCGAGCAGTACTTC. Looking up the rest from reference TRBV5-5 and TRBJ2-7 gives the full variable domain: DAGVTQSPTHLIKTRGQQVTLRCSPISGHKSVSWYQQVLGQGPQFIFQYYEKEERGRGNFPDRFSARQFPNYSSELNVNALLLGDSALYLCASSLGGTALGEQYFGPGTRLTVT.

The chain recombines TRBV30 with TRBJ2-7; TRBD2 agrees at 7 bases. The CDR3 sequence is 12 residues long. J was trimmed by 0 bases and V by 7 bases; bases with no gene match: 3. Germline V CDR1 and CDR2: GTSNPN, SVGIG (reference sequence). CDR3 coding DNA: TGTGCCTATGCGGGGGACTCCTACGAGCAGTACTTC. This sequence encodes CAYAGDSYEQYF.

CDR3 nucleotides: TGTGCTAGTGGTTCCGGACAGGAAAATTCACCCCTCCACTTT. Translating gives CASGSGQENSPLHF. The chain carries TRBV12-5 and TRBJ1-6, with 7 bases that match TRBD1. V gave up 4 bases and J gave up 7 bases; unmatched junction bases: 4. CDR1 LGHNT and CDR2 FRNRAP come from the germline V gene. The CDR3 has 14 residues.

This clone turned up a few times. The rearrangement joins TRBV3-1 (or the pseudogene TRBV3-2) to TRBJ1-5; D not certain. Germline V lookup: CDR1 LGHDT, CDR2 YNNKEL (reference sequence). This CDR3 spans 13 amino acids. V shed 5 bases and J shed 5 bases, with 10 bases lying between them. The DNA for the CDR3 is TGTGCCAGCAGCTACTCCCTGGATCAGCCCCAGCATTTT. Translating gives CASSYSLDQPQHF.

J is TRBJ2-7 and V is TRBV5-1, with 8 bases lining up with TRBD1. CDR3 length: 15 amino acids. The V and J ends lost 4 bases and 0 bases, in that order; junction bases with no gene match: 6. Germline lookup yields CDR1 SGHRS and CDR2 YFSETQ. CDR3: CASSGSGQVSYEQYF. CDR3 sequence (DNA): TGCGCCAGCAGCGGATCGGGACAGGTCTCCTACGAGCAGTACTTC. Filled out from reference TRBV5-1 and TRBJ2-7, the complete variable domain reads KAGVTQTPRYLIKTRGQQVTLSCSPISGHRSVSWYQQTPGQGLQFLFEYFSETQRNKGNFPGRFSGRQFSNSRSEMNVSTLELGDSALYLCASSGSGQVSYEQYFGPGTRLTVT.